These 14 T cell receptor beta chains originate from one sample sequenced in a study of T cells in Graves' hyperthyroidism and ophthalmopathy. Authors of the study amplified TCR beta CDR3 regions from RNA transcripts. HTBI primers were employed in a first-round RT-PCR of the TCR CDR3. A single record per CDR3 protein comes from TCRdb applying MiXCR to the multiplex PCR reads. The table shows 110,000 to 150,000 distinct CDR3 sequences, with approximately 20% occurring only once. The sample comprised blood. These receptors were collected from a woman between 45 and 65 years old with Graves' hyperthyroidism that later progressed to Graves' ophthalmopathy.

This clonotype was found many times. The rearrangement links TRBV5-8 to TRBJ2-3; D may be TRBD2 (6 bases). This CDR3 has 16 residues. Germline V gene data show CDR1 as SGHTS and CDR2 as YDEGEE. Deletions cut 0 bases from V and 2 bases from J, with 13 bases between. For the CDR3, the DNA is TGTGCCAGCAGCTTGGTCGGGAGTGACTACACAGATACGCAGTATTTT. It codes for CASSLVGSDYTDTQYF.

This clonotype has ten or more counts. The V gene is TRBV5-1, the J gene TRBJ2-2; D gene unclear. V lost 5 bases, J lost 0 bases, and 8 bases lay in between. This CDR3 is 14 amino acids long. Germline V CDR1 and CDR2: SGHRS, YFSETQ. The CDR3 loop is CASRNQANTGELFF. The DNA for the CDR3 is TGCGCCAGCAGAAATCAGGCGAACACCGGGGAGCTGTTTTTT.

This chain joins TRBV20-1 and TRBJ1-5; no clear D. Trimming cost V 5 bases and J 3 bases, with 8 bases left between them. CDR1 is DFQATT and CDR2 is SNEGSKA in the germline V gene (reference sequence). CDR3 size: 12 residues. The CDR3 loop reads CSAFQNNQPQHF. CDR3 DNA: TGCAGTGCTTTTCAGAACAATCAGCCCCAGCATTTT.

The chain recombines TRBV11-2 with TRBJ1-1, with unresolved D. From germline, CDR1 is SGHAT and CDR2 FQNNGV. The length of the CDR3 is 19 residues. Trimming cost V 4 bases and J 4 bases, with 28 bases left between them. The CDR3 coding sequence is TGTGCCAGCAGCTGGGGTTTCGGACCAGAATTTACAAGAGGCACTGAAGCTTTCTTT. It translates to CASSWGFGPEFTRGTEAFF.

As DNA, the CDR3 is TGCAGCGTTGGTCCAGGCAGCACAGATACGCAGTATTTT. Amino acids: CSVGPGSTDTQYF. This sequence joins TRBV29-1 and TRBJ2-3, with unresolved D. The ends were cut back, 4 bases at V and 0 bases at J, with 8 bases in the middle. CDR1 SQVTM and CDR2 ANQGSEA come from the germline V gene. This CDR3 spans 13 amino acids.

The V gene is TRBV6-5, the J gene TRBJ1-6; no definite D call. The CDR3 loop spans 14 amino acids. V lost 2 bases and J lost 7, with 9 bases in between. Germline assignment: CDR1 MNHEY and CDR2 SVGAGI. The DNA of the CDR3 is TGTGCCAGCAGTTACGGGGAGTCAAATTCACCCCTCCACTTT. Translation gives CASSYGESNSPLHF.

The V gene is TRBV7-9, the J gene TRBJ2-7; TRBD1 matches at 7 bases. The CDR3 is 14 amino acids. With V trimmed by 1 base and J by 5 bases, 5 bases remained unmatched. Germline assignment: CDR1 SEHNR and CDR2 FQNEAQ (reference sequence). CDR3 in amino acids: CASSLVQDRNEQYF. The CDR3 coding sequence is TGTGCCAGCAGCTTAGTCCAGGACAGGAACGAGCAGTACTTC.

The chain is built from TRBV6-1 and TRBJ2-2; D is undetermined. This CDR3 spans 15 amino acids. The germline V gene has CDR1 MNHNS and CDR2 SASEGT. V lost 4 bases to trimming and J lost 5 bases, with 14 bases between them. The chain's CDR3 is CASSVHRASTGELFF. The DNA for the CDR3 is TGTGCCAGCAGTGTTCATAGGGCTTCTACCGGGGAGCTGTTTTTT.

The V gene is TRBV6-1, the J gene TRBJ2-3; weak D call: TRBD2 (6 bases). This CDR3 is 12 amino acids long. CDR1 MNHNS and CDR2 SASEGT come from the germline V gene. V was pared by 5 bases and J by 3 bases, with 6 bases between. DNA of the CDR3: TGTGCCAGCAGTAGCGGGACAGATACGCAGTATTTT. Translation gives CASSSGTDTQYF.

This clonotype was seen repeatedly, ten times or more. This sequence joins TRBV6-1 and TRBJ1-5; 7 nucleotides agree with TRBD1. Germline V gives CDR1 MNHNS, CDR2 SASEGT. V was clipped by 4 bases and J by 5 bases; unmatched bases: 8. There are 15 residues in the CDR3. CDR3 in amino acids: CASSATGAGDQPQHF. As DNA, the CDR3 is TGTGCCAGCAGTGCAACAGGGGCAGGGGATCAGCCCCAGCATTTT.

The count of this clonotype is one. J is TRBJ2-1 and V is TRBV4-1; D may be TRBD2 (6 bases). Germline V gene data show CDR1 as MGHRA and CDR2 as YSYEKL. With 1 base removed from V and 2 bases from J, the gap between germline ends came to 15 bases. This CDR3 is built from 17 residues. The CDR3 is CASSQAVSLAPYNEQFF. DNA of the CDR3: TGCGCCAGCAGCCAAGCGGTAAGTCTAGCGCCCTACAATGAGCAGTTCTTC.

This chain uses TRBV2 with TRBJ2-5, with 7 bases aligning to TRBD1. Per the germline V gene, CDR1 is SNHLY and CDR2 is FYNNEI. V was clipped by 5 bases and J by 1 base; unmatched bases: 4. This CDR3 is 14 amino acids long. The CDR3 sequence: CASSRDRVQETQYF. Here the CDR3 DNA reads TGTGCCAGCAGTCGCGACAGGGTCCAAGAGACCCAGTACTTC. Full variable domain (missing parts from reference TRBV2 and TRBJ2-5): EPEVTQTPSHQVTQMGQEVILRCVPISNHLYFYWYRQILGQKVEFLVSFYNNEISEKSEIFDDQFSVERPDGSNFTLKIRSTKLEDSAMYFCASSRDRVQETQYFGPGTRLLVL.

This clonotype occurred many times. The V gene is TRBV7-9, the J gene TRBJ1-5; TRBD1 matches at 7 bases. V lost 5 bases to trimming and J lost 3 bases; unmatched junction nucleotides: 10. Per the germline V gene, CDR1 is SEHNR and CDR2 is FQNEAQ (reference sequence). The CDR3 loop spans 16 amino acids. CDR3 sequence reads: CASSKDRVSDNQPQHF. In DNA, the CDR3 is TGTGCCAGCAGCAAAGACAGGGTGTCTGACAATCAGCCCCAGCATTTT.

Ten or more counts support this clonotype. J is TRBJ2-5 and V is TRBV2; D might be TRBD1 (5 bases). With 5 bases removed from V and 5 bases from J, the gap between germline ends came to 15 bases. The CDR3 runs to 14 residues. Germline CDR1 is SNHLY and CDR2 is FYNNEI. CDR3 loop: CASSKQGRGETQYF. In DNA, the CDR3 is TGTGCCAGCAGTAAGCAGGGTCGCGGCGAGACCCAGTACTTC.